This T cell receptor beta chain comes out of a study of OX40 agonist ivuxolimab in advanced cancers. Describing the broader study: The costimulatory receptor OX40 (CD134) was targeted by ivuxolimab, a fully human IgG2 agonistic monoclonal antibody. The paper describes the monotherapy dose-escalation part (N ≈ 49 patients) of the phase I trial of ivuxolimab. Of the 50 to 55 dose-escalation patients, hepatocellular carcinoma was present in about 20, melanoma in approximately 15, renal cell carcinoma in 9 and head and neck cancer in 9. In the dose-escalation cohort, more than 80% of patients were male, and the mean age was around 65 years with a range of about 20 to 80. Prior anti-PD-1, anti-PD-L1 or anti-CTLA-4 therapy was permitted, and 30% to 50% of dose-escalation patients had received checkpoint inhibitors. Three dose-escalation patients achieved partial responses, one with hepatocellular carcinoma and two with cutaneous melanoma. Intravenous ivuxolimab was administered to patients every 2 weeks at six dose levels: 0.01, 0.1, 0.3, 1.5, 3 and 10 mg/kg. Peripheral TCRbeta sequencing was intended to test whether TCR sequence diversity was altered and clonal T-cell expansion was caused by ivuxolimab.

Patients with a history of autoimmune disease or receiving systemic immunosuppression were excluded from the trial. In every dose cohort, peripheral blood was drawn for TCR sequencing at baseline, cycle 4 day 1, and cycle 7 day 1. The samples were taken from a phase I, first-in-human, multicenter, open-label dose-escalation trial of ivuxolimab. Adults with locally advanced or metastatic melanoma, renal cell, hepatocellular, or head and neck squamous cell carcinoma were enrolled in the trial. CD4+ and CD8+ T cells were sorted separately from peripheral blood before TCR sequencing. For sequencing of the TCRbeta CDR3 region, genomic DNA was extracted from the sorted cells. TCRbeta CDR3 regions were sequenced using the immunoSEQ Assay. TCRdb re-hosts the immuneACCESS table, in-frame sequences only. Its copies lack some clones; in the studies checked, an unresolved V gene accounts for under half of them, and the cause for the rest is not known. This sample has around 34,000 clones in its table, and 80% to 90% of those were observed once. The leading ten clones occupy over 40% of the sample.

Worth noting for this clone: The antigen it binds to is not known. Within one base of it there is no much larger clone, and no base qualities were kept.

CDR1 and CDR2, looked up from the germline V gene, are MDHEN and SYDVKM. V is cut by 6 bases and J by 0 bases, and the space between the germline ends is 8 bases. CDR3 length: 13 amino acids, cysteine to phenylalanine. Only the CDR3 DNA is retained, 39 bases long and in frame from the first base. Overall study outcomes, separate from this receptor: Clonal expansion of both CD4+ and CD8+ blood T cells was observed from baseline to week 6 at doses 0.1 to 3.0 mg/kg. The antigen specificity of the peripheral T cells that underwent clonal expansion was not determined. After ivuxolimab, more expanded clones were found on average in CD8+ T cells than in CD4+ T cells. Partial responders in the 0.1-3.0 mg/kg groups had among the lowest normalized peripheral clonal expansion, especially among CD8+ T cells. Low levels of normalized T-cell clonal expansion were also seen in some nonresponding patients.

The sequenced sample was CD4+ or CD8+ T cells sorted from blood, obtained in a trial of the OX40 agonist ivuxolimab. The V and J segments used are TRBV28 and TRBJ1-2, and perhaps TRBD1 as D gene, on 5 matching bases. This clonotype was obtained from an adult with an advanced solid tumor such as melanoma, head and neck, liver or kidney cancer. The CDR3 region has the sequence CASRGESNYGYTF. The sequenced DNA is TGTGCCAGCAGGGGGGAGTCTAACTATGGCTACACCTTC.